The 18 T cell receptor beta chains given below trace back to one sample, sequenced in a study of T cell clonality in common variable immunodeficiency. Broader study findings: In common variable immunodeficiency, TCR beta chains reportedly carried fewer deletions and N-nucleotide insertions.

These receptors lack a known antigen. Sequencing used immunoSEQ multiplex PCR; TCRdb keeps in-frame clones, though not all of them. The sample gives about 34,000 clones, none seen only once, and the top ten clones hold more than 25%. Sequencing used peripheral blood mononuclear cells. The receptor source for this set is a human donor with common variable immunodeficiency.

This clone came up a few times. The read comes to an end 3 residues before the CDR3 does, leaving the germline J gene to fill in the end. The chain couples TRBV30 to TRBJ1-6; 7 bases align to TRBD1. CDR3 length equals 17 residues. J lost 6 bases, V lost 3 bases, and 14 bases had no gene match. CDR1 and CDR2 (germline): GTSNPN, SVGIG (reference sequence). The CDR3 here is CAWRLYFGTAFNSPLHF. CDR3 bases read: TGTGCCTGGAGACTTTATTTTGGGACAGCCTTTAATTCACCC.

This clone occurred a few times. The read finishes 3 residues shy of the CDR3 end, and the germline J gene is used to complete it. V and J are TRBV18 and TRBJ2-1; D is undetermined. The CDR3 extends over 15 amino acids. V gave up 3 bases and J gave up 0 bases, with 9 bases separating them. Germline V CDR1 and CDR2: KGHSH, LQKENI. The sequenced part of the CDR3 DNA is TGTGCCAGCTCACCGACTTCGACCTCCTACAATGAG. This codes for CASSPTSTSYNE. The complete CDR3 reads CASSPTSTSYNEQFF.

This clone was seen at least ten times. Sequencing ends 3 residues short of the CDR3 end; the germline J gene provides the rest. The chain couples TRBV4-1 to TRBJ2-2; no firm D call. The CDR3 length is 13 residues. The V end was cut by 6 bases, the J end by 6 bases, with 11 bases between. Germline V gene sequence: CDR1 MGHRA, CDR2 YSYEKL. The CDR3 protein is CASRFQESGELFF. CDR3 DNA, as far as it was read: TGCGCCAGCAGATTCCAGGAGTCCGGGGAG.

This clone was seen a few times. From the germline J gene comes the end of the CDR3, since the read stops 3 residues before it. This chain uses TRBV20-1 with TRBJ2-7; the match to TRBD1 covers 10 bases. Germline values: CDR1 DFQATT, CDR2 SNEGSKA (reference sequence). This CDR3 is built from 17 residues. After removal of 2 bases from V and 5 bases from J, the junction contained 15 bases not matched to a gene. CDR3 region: CSARTEWWGQGSHEQYF. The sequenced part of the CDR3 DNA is TGCAGTGCTAGAACCGAATGGTGGGGACAGGGGTCCCACGAG.

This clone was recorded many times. CDR3 residues: CASSLGPGVDEQFF. CDR3 bases read: TGTGCCAGCAGCTTAGGTCCAGGGGTCGATGAG. The rearrangement uses TRBV11-2 and TRBJ2-1, with a weak D call TRBD1 (6 bases). The read ends 3 residues before the CDR3 terminus; that terminus is restored from the germline J gene. Germline V CDR1 and CDR2: SGHAT, FQNNGV. The CDR3 sequence is 14 residues long. V was clipped by 1 base and J by 8 bases, with 12 bases between them.

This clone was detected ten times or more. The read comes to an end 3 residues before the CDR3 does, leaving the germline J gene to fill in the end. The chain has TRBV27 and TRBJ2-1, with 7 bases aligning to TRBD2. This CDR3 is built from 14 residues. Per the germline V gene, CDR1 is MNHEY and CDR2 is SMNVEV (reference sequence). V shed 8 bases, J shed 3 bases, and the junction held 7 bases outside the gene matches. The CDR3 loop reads CASARRGNYNEQFF. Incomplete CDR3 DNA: TGTGCCAGCGCTCGGCGGGGGAACTACAATGAG.

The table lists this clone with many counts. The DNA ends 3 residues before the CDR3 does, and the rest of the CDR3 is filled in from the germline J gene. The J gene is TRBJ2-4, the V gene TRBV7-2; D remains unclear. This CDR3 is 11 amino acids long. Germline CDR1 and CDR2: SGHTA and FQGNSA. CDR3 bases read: TGTGCCAGCAGCTCCTACGAGCGT. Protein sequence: CASSSYER. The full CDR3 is CASSSYERQYF.

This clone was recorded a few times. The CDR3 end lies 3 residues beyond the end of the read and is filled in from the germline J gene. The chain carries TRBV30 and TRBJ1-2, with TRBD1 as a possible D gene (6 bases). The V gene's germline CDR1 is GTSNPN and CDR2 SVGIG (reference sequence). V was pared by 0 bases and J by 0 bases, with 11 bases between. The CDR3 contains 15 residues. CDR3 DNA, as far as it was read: TGTGCCTGGAGTGTCGGGGGGCCGTCTAACTATGGC. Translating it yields CAWSVGGPSNYG. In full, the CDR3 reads CAWSVGGPSNYGYTF. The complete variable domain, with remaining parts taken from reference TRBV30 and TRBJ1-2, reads SQTIHQWPATLVQPVGSPLSLECTVEGTSNPNLYWYRQAAGRGLQLLFYSVGIGQISSEVPQNLSASRPQDRQFILSSKKLLLSDSGFYLCAWSVGGPSNYGYTFGSGTRLTVV.

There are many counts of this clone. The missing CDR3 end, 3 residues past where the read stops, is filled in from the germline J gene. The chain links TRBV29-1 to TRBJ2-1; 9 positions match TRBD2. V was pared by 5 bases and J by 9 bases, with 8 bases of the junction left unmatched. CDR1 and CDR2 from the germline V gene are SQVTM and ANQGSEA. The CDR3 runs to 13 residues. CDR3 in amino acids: CSVYPSGTAEQFF. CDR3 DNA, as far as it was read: TGCAGCGTTTATCCTAGCGGGACCGCTGAG.

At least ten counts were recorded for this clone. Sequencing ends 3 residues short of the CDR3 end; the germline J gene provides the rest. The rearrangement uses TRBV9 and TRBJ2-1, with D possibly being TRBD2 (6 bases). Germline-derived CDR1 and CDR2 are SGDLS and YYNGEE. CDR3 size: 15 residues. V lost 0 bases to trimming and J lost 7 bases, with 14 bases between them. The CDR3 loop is CASSVVAGSGNEQFF. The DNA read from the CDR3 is TGTGCCAGCAGCGTAGTCGCGGGGAGCGGTAATGAG.

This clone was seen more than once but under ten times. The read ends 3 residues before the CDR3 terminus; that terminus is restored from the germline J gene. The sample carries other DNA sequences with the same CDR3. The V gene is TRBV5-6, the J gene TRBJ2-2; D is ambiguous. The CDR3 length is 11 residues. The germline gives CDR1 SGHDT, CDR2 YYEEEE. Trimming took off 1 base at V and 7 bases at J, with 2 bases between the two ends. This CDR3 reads CASSLLGELFF. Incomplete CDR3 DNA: TGTGCCAGCAGCTTGCTCGGGGAG.

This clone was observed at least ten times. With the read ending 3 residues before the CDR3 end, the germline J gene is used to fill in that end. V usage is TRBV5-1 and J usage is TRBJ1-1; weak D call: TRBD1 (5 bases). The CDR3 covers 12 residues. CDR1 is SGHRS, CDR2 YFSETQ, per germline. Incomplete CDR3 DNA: TGCGCCAGCAGCTCGGGACTTGGGGAA. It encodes CASSSGLGE. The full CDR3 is CASSSGLGEAFF.

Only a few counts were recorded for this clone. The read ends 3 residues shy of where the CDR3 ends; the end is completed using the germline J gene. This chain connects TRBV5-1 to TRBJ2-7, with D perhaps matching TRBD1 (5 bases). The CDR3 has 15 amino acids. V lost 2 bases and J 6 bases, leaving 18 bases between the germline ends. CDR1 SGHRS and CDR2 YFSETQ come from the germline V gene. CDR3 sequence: CASSFGQFVPFEQYF. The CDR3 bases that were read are TGCGCCAGCAGCTTCGGACAATTCGTGCCCTTCGAG. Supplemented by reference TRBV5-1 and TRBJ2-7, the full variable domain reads KAGVTQTPRYLIKTRGQQVTLSCSPISGHRSVSWYQQTPGQGLQFLFEYFSETQRNKGNFPGRFSGRQFSNSRSEMNVSTLELGDSALYLCASSFGQFVPFEQYFGPGTRLTVT.

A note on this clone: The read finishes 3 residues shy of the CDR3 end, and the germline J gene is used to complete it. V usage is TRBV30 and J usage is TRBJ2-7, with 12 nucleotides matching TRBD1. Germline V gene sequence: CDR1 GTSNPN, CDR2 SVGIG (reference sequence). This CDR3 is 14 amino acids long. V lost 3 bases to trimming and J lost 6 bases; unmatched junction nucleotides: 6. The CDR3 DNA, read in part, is TGTGCCTGGAGCTCCGGGACAGGGGGCTCCGAG. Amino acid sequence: CAWSSGTGGSE. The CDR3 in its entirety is CAWSSGTGGSEQYF. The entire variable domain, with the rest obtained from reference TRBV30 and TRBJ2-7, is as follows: SQTIHQWPATLVQPVGSPLSLECTVEGTSNPNLYWYRQAAGRGLQLLFYSVGIGQISSEVPQNLSASRPQDRQFILSSKKLLLSDSGFYLCAWSSGTGGSEQYFGPGTRLTVT.

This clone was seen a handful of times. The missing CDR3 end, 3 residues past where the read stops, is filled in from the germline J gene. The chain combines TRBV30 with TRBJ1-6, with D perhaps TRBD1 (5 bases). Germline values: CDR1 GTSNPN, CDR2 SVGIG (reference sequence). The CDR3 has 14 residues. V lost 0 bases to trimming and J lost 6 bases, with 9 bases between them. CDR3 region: CAWSVPGSNSPLHF. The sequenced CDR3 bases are TGTGCCTGGAGTGTACCAGGGTCTAATTCACCC.

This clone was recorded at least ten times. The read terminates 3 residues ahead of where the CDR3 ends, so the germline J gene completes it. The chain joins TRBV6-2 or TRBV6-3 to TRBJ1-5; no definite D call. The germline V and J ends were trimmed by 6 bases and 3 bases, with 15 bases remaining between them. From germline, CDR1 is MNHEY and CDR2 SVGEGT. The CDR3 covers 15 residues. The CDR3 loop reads CASSRRSGFNQPQHF. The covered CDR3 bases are TGTGCCAGCAGCCGCAGGAGCGGTTTCAATCAGCCC.

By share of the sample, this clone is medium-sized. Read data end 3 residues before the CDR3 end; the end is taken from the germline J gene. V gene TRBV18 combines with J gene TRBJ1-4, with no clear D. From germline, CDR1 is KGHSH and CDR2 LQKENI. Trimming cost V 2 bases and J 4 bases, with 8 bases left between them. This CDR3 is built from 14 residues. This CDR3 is CASSPAESNEKLFF. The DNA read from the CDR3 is TGTGCCAGCTCACCAGCAGAAAGTAATGAAAAA.

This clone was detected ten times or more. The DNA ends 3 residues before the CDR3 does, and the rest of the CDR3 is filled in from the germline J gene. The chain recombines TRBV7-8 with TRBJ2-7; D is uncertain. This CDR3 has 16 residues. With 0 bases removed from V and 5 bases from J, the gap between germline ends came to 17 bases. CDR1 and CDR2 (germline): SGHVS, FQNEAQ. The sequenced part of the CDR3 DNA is TGTGCCAGCAGCTTAGCGAATCGCGGCGGAACTCACGAG. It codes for CASSLANRGGTHE. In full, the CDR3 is CASSLANRGGTHEQYF.